The 14 T cell receptor beta chains given below trace back to one sample, sequenced in a study of T cells after yellow fever vaccination. TCRdb independently ran MiXCR on the 5' RACE reads; one entry per CDR3 protein. The sample includes approximately 260,000 distinct CDR3 sequences, 13% of them seen just once. Specimen: CD4+ T cells sorted from PBMCs, collected 45 days after the yellow fever booster vaccination. The receptors stem from a man aged 25-45 years who received the YFV17D yellow fever vaccine.

V and J are TRBV5-5 and TRBJ2-2; 8 nucleotides match TRBD1. V lost 3 bases, J lost 6 bases, and 10 bases stayed unmatched. The CDR3 covers 16 residues. Germline V CDR1 and CDR2: SGHKS, YYEKEE (reference sequence). The CDR3 DNA reads TGTGCCAGCAGCTGGGGACAGGCAATAACGGCCGGGGAGCTGTTTTTT. It specifies CASSWGQAITAGELFF.

The sample holds a few counts of this clonotype. This rearrangement joins TRBV4-2 to TRBJ2-3, with TRBD2 identical over 9 bases. The ends lost 4 bases at V and 3 bases at J; junction bases unmatched: 8. CDR3 length: 16 residues. Per the germline V gene, CDR1 is LGHNA and CDR2 is YNFKEQ. CDR3 sequence reads: CASSPPGLAVTDTQYF. The CDR3 nucleotides are TGTGCCAGCAGCCCTCCGGGACTAGCAGTTACAGATACGCAGTATTTT.

This clonotype was observed a handful of times. The rearrangement joins TRBV20-1 to TRBJ2-1; unclear D gene. The V end was cut by 6 bases, the J end by 10 bases, with 7 bases between. The length of the CDR3 is 9 residues. Germline V gene sequence: CDR1 DFQATT, CDR2 SNEGSKA (reference sequence). CDR3 protein: CSARKEQFF. The DNA of the CDR3 is TGCAGTGCGCGTAAGGAGCAGTTCTTC.

CDR3 in amino acids: CASSIDRRPQHF. The CDR3, as DNA: TGTGCCAGTAGTATCGACCGCCGGCCCCAGCATTTT. J is TRBJ1-5 and V is TRBV19, with no clear D. V lost 3 bases and J 9 bases, leaving 9 bases between the germline ends. CDR3 size: 12 residues. Germline V gene lookup returns CDR1 LNHDA and CDR2 SQIVND (reference sequence).

This clonotype has just a few counts. This chain links TRBV5-1 with TRBJ2-7; 12 positions match TRBD2. The CDR3 extends over 15 amino acids. Germline loops: CDR1 SGHRS, CDR2 YFSETQ. Losses at the gene ends were 4 bases for V and 2 bases for J; bases not matched to a gene: 4. Written as DNA, the CDR3 is TGCGCCAGCAGCGGAGGACTAGCGGGACCCTACGAGCAGTACTTC. The encoded protein is CASSGGLAGPYEQYF.

The gene calls are TRBV14 and TRBJ2-7; D remains unclear. This CDR3 region has 13 residues. V was cut by 1 base and J by 6 bases, with 10 bases left in between. CDR1 SGHDN and CDR2 FVKESK come from the germline V gene. CDR3 amino acids: CASSQGDWGEQYF. The CDR3 nucleotides are TGTGCCAGCAGCCAAGGTGACTGGGGCGAGCAGTACTTC.

The V gene is TRBV7-2, the J gene TRBJ2-1, with 7 bases fitting TRBD2. The germline CDR1 and CDR2 sequences are SGHTA and FQGNSA. There are 14 residues in the CDR3. V dropped 3 bases and J dropped 5; count of bases not matched to a gene: 4. CDR3 DNA: TGTGCCAGCAGCTTGCGCGGGAGCAACAATGAGCAGTTCTTC. Translated: CASSLRGSNNEQFF.

In this sample, this clonotype turned up a few times. This chain connects TRBV20-1 to TRBJ2-1; D gene ambiguous. The CDR3 consists of 11 residues. Germline V CDR1 and CDR2: DFQATT, SNEGSKA (reference sequence). The ends were cut back, 1 base at V and 10 bases at J, with 8 bases in the middle. As DNA, the CDR3 is TGCAGTGCTAGAGCCCTCAGCGAGCAGTTCTTC. Amino acids: CSARALSEQFF.

This chain uses TRBV7-2 with TRBJ2-5, with a weak D call TRBD1 (5 bases). This CDR3 comprises 14 residues. Germline loops: CDR1 SGHTA, CDR2 FQGNSA. Trimming took off 1 base at V and 4 bases at J, with 10 bases between the two ends. CDR3 DNA: TGTGCCAGCAGCTTAGTCAGGGTTGGAGAGACCCAGTACTTC. This gives the protein CASSLVRVGETQYF. Drawing the rest from reference TRBV7-2 and TRBJ2-5, the complete variable domain is GAGVSQSPSNKVTEKGKDVELRCDPISGHTALYWYRQSLGQGLEFLIYFQGNSAPDKSGLPSDRFSAERTGGSVSTLTIQRTQQEDSAVYLCASSLVRVGETQYFGPGTRLLVL.

This clonotype was found a few times. V usage is TRBV25-1 and J usage is TRBJ2-7, with no clear D. Germline assignment: CDR1 MGHDK and CDR2 SYGVNS. V lost 3 bases, J lost 0 bases, and 6 bases lay in between. There are 13 residues in the CDR3. The CDR3 sequence is CASSDVSSYEQYF. In DNA, the CDR3 is TGTGCCAGCAGTGACGTAAGCTCCTACGAGCAGTACTTC.

At least ten counts were recorded for this clonotype. The rearrangement links TRBV29-1 to TRBJ2-6; D is unresolved. Trimming took off 4 bases at V and 3 bases at J, with 7 bases between the two ends. The CDR3 sequence is 13 residues long. The germline V gene has CDR1 SQVTM and CDR2 ANQGSEA. The CDR3 DNA sequence: TGCAGCGTTGGATCGGTTGGGGCCAACGTCCTGACTTTC. It translates to CSVGSVGANVLTF.

This chain connects TRBV29-1 to TRBJ2-3, with a tentative D call TRBD1 (6 bases). This CDR3 is built from 13 residues. Looked up from germline, CDR1 is SQVTM and CDR2 is ANQGSEA. Trimming shortened V by 6 bases and J by 3 bases, and 13 bases separated the two germline ends. CDR3 bases: TGCAGCGTGGCGTGGGGGCGGACAGATACGCAGTATTTT. This translates into CSVAWGRTDTQYF.

The chain links TRBV5-1 to TRBJ1-2, with D tentatively TRBD1 (5 bases). The V end lost 0 bases, the J end lost 4 bases, and 13 bases lay between the germline ends. Germline CDR1 SGHRS, CDR2 YFSETQ. The CDR3 is made up of 15 amino acids. CDR3 sequence: CASSLDAGTGYGYTF. For the CDR3, the DNA is TGCGCCAGCAGCTTGGATGCAGGGACGGGCTATGGCTACACCTTC.

The rearrangement joins TRBV5-1 to TRBJ2-7, with 9 bases that match TRBD1. The CDR3 loop spans 14 amino acids. V lost 3 bases and J lost 2; bases outside the gene matches: 3. Germline V gives CDR1 SGHRS, CDR2 YFSETQ. CDR3 protein: CASSSTGGTYEQYF. The CDR3 nucleotides read TGCGCCAGCAGCTCGACAGGGGGGACCTACGAGCAGTACTTC.